Following are 27 T cell receptor beta chains from one sample sequenced in a study of blood T cell repertoires in COVID-19. The method was immunoSEQ multiplex PCR; TCRdb's version includes in-frame clones alone and lacks a portion of them. The table records 300,000 to 400,000 clones, more than 85% of them present only once. Sequencing was done on a sample of PBMCs or T cells enriched from blood (not recorded which). The receptor set was obtained from a woman in her thirties who had recovered from COVID-19.

This rearrangement joins TRBV9 to TRBJ2-5; 11 nucleotides agree with TRBD1. The J segment lost 9 bases and the V segment lost 4 bases, leaving 2 bases of the junction unmatched. The CDR3 contains 12 residues. Germline assignment: CDR1 SGDLS and CDR2 YYNGEE. The CDR3 nucleotides are TGTGCCAGCAGCCCGGGACAGGGGGCCCAGTACTTC. As protein: CASSPGQGAQYF. The entire variable domain, with the rest obtained from reference TRBV9 and TRBJ2-5, is as follows: DSGVTQTPKHLITATGQRVTLRCSPRSGDLSVYWYQQSLDQGLQFLIQYYNGEERAKGNILERFSAQQFPDLHSELNLSSLELGDSALYFCASSPGQGAQYFGPGTRLLVL.

This clone occurred once. This chain uses TRBV28 with TRBJ1-5; D uncertain. The CDR3 has 15 residues. CDR1 MDHEN and CDR2 SYDVKM come from the germline V gene. Trimming took 0 bases from V and 4 from J, leaving 10 bases between them. CDR3 in amino acids: CASSLWQDKNQPQHF. The CDR3 nucleotides read TGTGCCAGCAGTTTATGGCAGGATAAGAATCAGCCCCAGCATTTT.

The rearrangement uses TRBV6-5 and TRBJ2-1, with a tentative D call TRBD1 (5 bases). Trimming left V 6 bases short and J 5 bases short, with 14 bases between. Germline CDR1 and CDR2: MNHEY and SVGAGI. The CDR3 runs to 14 residues. CDR3 nucleotide sequence: TGTGCCAGCAGGCCGCGCGCAGGGAACAATGAGCAGTTCTTC. Protein product: CASRPRAGNNEQFF.

CDR3 DNA: TGTGCCAGCAGTTACTCGGGGAGTGACTATGGCTACACCTTC. Its translation: CASSYSGSDYGYTF. The genes are TRBV6-5 and TRBJ1-2; D call uncertain. Per germline, CDR1 MNHEY and CDR2 SVGAGI. The CDR3 contains 14 residues. The V and J ends lost 0 bases and 3 bases respectively, with 8 bases between them.

This clone was detected only a few times. The chain recombines TRBV5-1 with TRBJ2-7; D is possibly TRBD1 (6 bases). Germline CDR1 and CDR2: SGHRS and YFSETQ. Trimming cost V 4 bases and J 3 bases, with 11 bases left between them. The CDR3 has 13 residues. The CDR3 protein is CASSRQDLYEQYF. The CDR3 nucleotides read TGCGCCAGCAGCAGACAGGATCTCTACGAGCAGTACTTC.

The gene calls are TRBV7-6 and TRBJ1-6, with D hard to call. The CDR3 totals 15 residues. V dropped 0 bases and J dropped 5 bases, with 8 bases sitting between them. Germline loops: CDR1 SGHVS, CDR2 FNYEAQ. CDR3 sequence: CASSLARDNNSPLHF. The CDR3 bases are TGTGCCAGCAGCTTAGCGAGAGATAATAATTCACCCCTCCACTTT. The full variable domain, in which reference TRBV7-6 and TRBJ1-6 provide the parts outside the CDR3, is GAGVSQSPRYKVTKRGQDVALRCDPISGHVSLYWYRQALGQGPEFLTYFNYEAQQDKSGLPNDRFSAERPEGSISTLTIQRTEQRDSAMYRCASSLARDNNSPLHFGNGTRLTVT.

The CDR3 DNA reads TGTGCCAGCAGCCCATCCAGGGCTAGGGGATACGAGCAGTACTTC. This gives the protein CASSPSRARGYEQYF. The rearrangement uses TRBV3-1 (or the pseudogene TRBV3-2) and TRBJ2-7; TRBD1 might be the D (5 bases). Germline lookup yields CDR1 LGHDT and CDR2 YNNKEL (reference sequence). The V end was cut by 4 bases, the J end by 4 bases, with 17 bases between. This CDR3 region has 15 residues.

The table lists this clone with a count of one. The DNA for the CDR3 is TGCGCCAGCAGCCAAGGACAGGGGTCAGGAGAGACCCAGTACTTC. Translated, it gives CASSQGQGSGETQYF. The rearrangement uses TRBV4-1 and TRBJ2-5, with 8 bases matching TRBD1. With 1 base clipped from V and 4 bases from J, the junction kept 5 bases outside the gene matches. Germline assignment: CDR1 MGHRA and CDR2 YSYEKL. The CDR3 contains 15 residues.

The CDR3: CASSVPGQGLPSYEQYF. The CDR3 DNA sequence: TGTGCCAGCAGTGTCCCGGGACAGGGCTTGCCAAGCTACGAGCAGTACTTC. The gene calls are TRBV28 and TRBJ2-7, with 9 bases identical to TRBD1. Germline lookup yields CDR1 MDHEN and CDR2 SYDVKM. Germline trimming cut 5 bases from V and 3 bases from J; bases unmatched to any gene: 14. The CDR3 consists of 17 residues.

This clone has only a few counts. V gene TRBV3-1 (or the pseudogene TRBV3-2) combines with J gene TRBJ1-2; no clear D gene. This CDR3 is built from 17 residues. CDR1 is LGHDT and CDR2 is YNNKEL in the germline V gene (reference sequence). With 0 bases removed from V and 2 bases from J, the gap between germline ends came to 16 bases. The CDR3 reads CASSQDPGLLTNYGYTF. In nucleotides, the CDR3 is TGTGCCAGCAGCCAAGATCCCGGGTTACTTACCAACTATGGCTACACCTTC.

The chain recombines TRBV28 with TRBJ1-5; D is ambiguous. Trimming removed 4 bases from V and 2 bases from J, with 6 bases in between. The CDR3 consists of 13 residues. Germline CDR1 reads MDHEN; CDR2 reads SYDVKM. The CDR3, as DNA: TGTGCCAGCAGTTCCGCGGGCAATCAGCCCCAGCATTTT. This gives the protein CASSSAGNQPQHF.

This chain joins TRBV10-3 and TRBJ1-2, with 8 bases fitting TRBD1. CDR1 and CDR2 from the germline V gene are ENHRY and SYGVKD. The CDR3 has 13 residues. The trim removed 5 bases at V and 7 bases at J, leaving 6 bases unmatched. In DNA, the CDR3 is TGTGCCATCAGTCTGGACAGGGCGACTGGCTACACCTTC. The encoded protein is CAISLDRATGYTF.

The rearrangement joins TRBV19 to TRBJ2-7, with 9 bases fitting TRBD2. There are 15 residues in the CDR3. V lost 2 bases, J lost 3 bases, and 5 bases stayed unmatched. In germline, CDR1 is LNHDA, CDR2 SQIVND (reference sequence). The CDR3 nucleotides read TGTGCCAGTAGTATAAGGGCGGGGGGGCACTACGAGCAGTACTTC. Translating it yields CASSIRAGGHYEQYF.

The rearrangement uses TRBV7-8 and TRBJ1-5; 7 positions agree with TRBD1. The CDR3 is 14 residues long. The trim removed 5 bases at V and 4 bases at J, leaving 5 bases unmatched. Per germline, CDR1 SGHVS and CDR2 FQNEAQ. CDR3 protein: CASSKQGTNQPQHF. The DNA for the CDR3 is TGTGCCAGCAGCAAACAGGGGACGAATCAGCCCCAGCATTTT.

This sequence joins TRBV6-1 and TRBJ1-6, with no clear D. Germline V lookup: CDR1 MNHNS, CDR2 SASEGT. V lost 2 bases and J 5 bases, leaving 7 bases between the germline ends. The CDR3 is 14 residues long. The CDR3 coding sequence is TGTGCCAGCAGTGAACTGCAGAATAATTCACCCCTCCACTTT. This encodes CASSELQNNSPLHF.

The rearrangement links TRBV7-6 to TRBJ1-4, with 7 nucleotides matching TRBD1. The V and J ends lost 5 bases and 2 bases, in that order; junction bases with no gene match: 5. The germline CDR1 and CDR2 sequences are SGHVS and FNYEAQ. The CDR3 runs 15 residues. As DNA, the CDR3 is TGTGCCAGCAGCGCGTTCAGGGGGACTAATGAAAAACTGTTTTTT. Amino acids: CASSAFRGTNEKLFF.

In this sample, this clone turned up once. The chain joins TRBV3-1 (or the pseudogene TRBV3-2) to TRBJ1-2; 8 nucleotides match TRBD1. The CDR3 extends over 16 amino acids. Germline loops: CDR1 LGHDT, CDR2 YNNKEL (reference sequence). The V and J ends lost 0 bases and 4 bases, in that order; junction bases with no gene match: 7. In nucleotides, the CDR3 is TGTGCCAGCAGCCAAGAATCGTCAGGGGGCCCCTATGGCTACACCTTC. Protein: CASSQESSGGPYGYTF.

The chain uses TRBV6-2 or TRBV6-3 and TRBJ1-5; possible D gene TRBD1, 5 bases. Deletions cut 0 bases from V and 0 bases from J, with 6 bases between. Germline V gene data show CDR1 as MNHEY and CDR2 as SVGEGT. This CDR3 region has 15 residues. The CDR3 DNA reads as TGTGCCAGCAGTTACTCCGGGGGTAGCAATCAGCCCCAGCATTTT. The encoded protein is CASSYSGGSNQPQHF.

The rearrangement links TRBV4-2 to TRBJ1-3; 12 nucleotides match TRBD1. The CDR3 spans 17 residues. The junction had 6 bases not matched to a gene; V was cut back by 3 bases and J by 3 bases. Germline CDR1 and CDR2: LGHNA and YNFKEQ. Here the CDR3 reads CASSHVGTGGDGNTIYF. The CDR3 coding sequence is TGTGCCAGCAGCCATGTAGGGACAGGGGGCGATGGAAACACCATATATTTT.

The count of this clone is one. This chain uses TRBV9 with TRBJ2-3; D uncertain. Germline V gives CDR1 SGDLS, CDR2 YYNGEE. Trimming left V 4 bases short and J 5 bases short, with 14 bases between. This CDR3 has 14 amino acids. The CDR3 nucleotides read TGTGCCAGCAGCCCTCCACACGATGGAGATACGCAGTATTTT. Residues: CASSPPHDGDTQYF.

J is TRBJ2-2 and V is TRBV4-2, with TRBD2 matching over 14 bases. Germline V gene data show CDR1 as LGHNA and CDR2 as YNFKEQ. With V trimmed by 0 bases and J by 3 bases, 6 bases remained unmatched. CDR3 length: 19 residues. CDR3 amino acids: CASSQDLRGLAGDTGELFF. CDR3 nucleotides: TGTGCCAGCAGCCAAGATCTGAGGGGACTAGCGGGGGACACCGGGGAGCTGTTTTTT.

This chain uses TRBV19 with TRBJ1-1; D perhaps matches TRBD1 (6 bases). The CDR3 totals 15 residues. Trimming took off 6 bases at V and 0 bases at J, with 14 bases between the two ends. Per germline, CDR1 LNHDA and CDR2 SQIVND (reference sequence). As DNA, the CDR3 is TGTGCCAGTAGCGCAGCAGGGGTTATGAACACTGAAGCTTTCTTT. This encodes CASSAAGVMNTEAFF.

This chain joins TRBV24-1 and TRBJ2-2; 7 bases fit TRBD1. Germline V gives CDR1 KGHDR, CDR2 SFDVKD. The CDR3 covers 15 residues. V dropped 9 bases and J dropped 3; count of bases not matched to a gene: 9. The chain's CDR3 is CATENRGMDTGELFF. CDR3 nucleotides: TGTGCCACCGAGAACAGGGGAATGGACACCGGGGAGCTGTTTTTT.

The chain recombines TRBV27 with TRBJ2-1; 8 bases align to TRBD2. Germline CDR1 reads MNHEY; CDR2 reads SMNVEV (reference sequence). The CDR3 covers 16 residues. V lost 7 bases, J lost 0 bases, and 8 bases stayed unmatched. This CDR3 is CASTTGGGLSYNEQFF. CDR3 DNA: TGTGCCAGCACCACGGGGGGGGGCCTCTCCTACAATGAGCAGTTCTTC.

The rearrangement uses TRBV27 and TRBJ2-1, with D maybe TRBD1 (6 bases). The CDR3 is 13 residues long. From germline, CDR1 is MNHEY and CDR2 SMNVEV (reference sequence). Trimming pared 5 bases from V and 10 bases from J, leaving 15 bases between. CDR3 DNA sequence: TGTGCCAGCAGTCCAGGACAGACCATCGAGCAGTTCTTC. It specifies CASSPGQTIEQFF.

This clone was counted a few times. The chain carries TRBV2 and TRBJ2-2; D perhaps matches TRBD2 (6 bases). The ends were cut back, 2 bases at V and 5 bases at J, with 9 bases in the middle. The CDR3 covers 14 residues. CDR1 and CDR2 from the germline V gene are SNHLY and FYNNEI. The CDR3 spells CASSEIGGTGELFF. CDR3 nucleotide sequence: TGTGCCAGCAGTGAAATAGGAGGGACCGGGGAGCTGTTTTTT.

This clone was seen just once. The chain links TRBV10-2 to TRBJ1-4; 9 bases fit TRBD1. V gave up 3 bases and J gave up 7 bases; unmatched junction bases: 9. The germline CDR1 and CDR2 sequences are WSHSY and SAAADI. This CDR3 has 16 amino acids. Here the CDR3 DNA reads TGCGCCAGCAGTGACACGACTGGGACAGGGCTTGAAAAACTGTTTTTT. Residues: CASSDTTGTGLEKLFF.